One TCR beta chain is described in this entry. Antigen: not known. This CDR3 is built from 15 residues. CDR1 is SGDLS and CDR2 is YYNGEE in the germline V gene. The V end was cut by 0 bases, the J end by 5 bases, with 14 bases between. Measured with immunoSEQ multiplex PCR; TCRdb has only the in-frame clones, and not every one. The table records tens of thousands of clones, about three quarters of them present only once. These data are taken from a study of vaccination effects on CD4 cells after COVID-19. ViraFEST assay sequencing came after antigen-specific CD4+ T cells were expanded with viral peptide pools. Isolation of CD4+ T cells took place after about 10 days of culture. Recipients of the vaccine had no prior SARS-CoV-2 infection and negative nucleocapsid antibodies. IL-2 medium was substituted for half the medium on days 3 and 7.

The sequence derives from a human donor who received a COVID-19 vaccine. The input for sequencing was CD4+ T cells from PBMCs cultured with SARS-CoV-2 spike peptides, taken before COVID-19 vaccination. The chain has TRBV9 and TRBJ2-5; tentatively, D is TRBD2 (5 bases). CDR3 sequence (DNA): TGTGCCAGCAGCGTAGTTGGGAGTGTGGATGAGACCCAGTACTTC. It yields the protein CASSVVGSVDETQYF.